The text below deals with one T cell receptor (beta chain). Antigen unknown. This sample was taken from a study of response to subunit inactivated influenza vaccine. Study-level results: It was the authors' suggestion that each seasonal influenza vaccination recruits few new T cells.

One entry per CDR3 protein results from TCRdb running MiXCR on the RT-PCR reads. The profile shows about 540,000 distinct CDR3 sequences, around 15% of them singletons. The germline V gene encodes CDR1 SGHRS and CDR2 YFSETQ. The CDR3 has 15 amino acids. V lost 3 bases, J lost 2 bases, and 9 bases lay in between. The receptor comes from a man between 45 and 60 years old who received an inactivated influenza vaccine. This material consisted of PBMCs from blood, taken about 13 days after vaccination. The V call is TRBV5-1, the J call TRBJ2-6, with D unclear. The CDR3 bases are TGCGCCAGCAGCTCTTACCCAGCTGGGGCCAACGTCCTGACTTTC. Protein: CASSSYPAGANVLTF.